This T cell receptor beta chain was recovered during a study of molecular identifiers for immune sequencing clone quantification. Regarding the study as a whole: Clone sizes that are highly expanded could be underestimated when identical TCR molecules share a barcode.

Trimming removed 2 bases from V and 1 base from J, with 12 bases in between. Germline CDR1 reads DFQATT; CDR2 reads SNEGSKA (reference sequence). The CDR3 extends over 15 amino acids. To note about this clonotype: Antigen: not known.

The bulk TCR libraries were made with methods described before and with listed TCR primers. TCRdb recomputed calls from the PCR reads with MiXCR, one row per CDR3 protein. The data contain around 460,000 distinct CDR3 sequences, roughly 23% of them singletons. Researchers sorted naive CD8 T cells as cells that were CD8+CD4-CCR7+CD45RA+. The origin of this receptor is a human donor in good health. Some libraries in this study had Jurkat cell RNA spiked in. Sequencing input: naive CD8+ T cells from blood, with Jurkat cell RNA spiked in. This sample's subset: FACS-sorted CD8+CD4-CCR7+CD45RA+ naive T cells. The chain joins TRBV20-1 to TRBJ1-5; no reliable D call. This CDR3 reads CSARRVKTSNQPQHF. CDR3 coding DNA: TGCAGTGCTAGACGGGTAAAGACAAGCAATCAGCCCCAGCATTTT.